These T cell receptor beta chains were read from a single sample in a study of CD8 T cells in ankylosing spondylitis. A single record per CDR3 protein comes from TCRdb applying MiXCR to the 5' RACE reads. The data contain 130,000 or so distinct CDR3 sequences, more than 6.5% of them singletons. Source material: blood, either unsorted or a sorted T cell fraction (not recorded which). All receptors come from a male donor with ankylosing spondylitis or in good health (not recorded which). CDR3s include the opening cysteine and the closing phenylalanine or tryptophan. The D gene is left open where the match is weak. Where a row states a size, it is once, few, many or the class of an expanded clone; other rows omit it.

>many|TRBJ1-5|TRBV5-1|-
TGCGCCAGCAGCTTGTACGTGGGGGGGAGCAATCAGCCCCAGCATTTT
CASSLYVGGSNQPQHF
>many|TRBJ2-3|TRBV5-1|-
TGCGCCAGCAGCTTGGAACGGGCCCACACCGATACGCAGTATTTT
CASSLERAHTDTQYF
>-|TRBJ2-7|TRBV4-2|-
TGTGCCAGGGGCCCTGGACAGCATTACGAGCAGTACTTC
CARGPGQHYEQYF
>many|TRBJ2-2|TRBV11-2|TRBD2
TGTGCCAGCAGCTTAGTGGGCTCTAGCGGCACCGGGGAGCTGTTTTTT
CASSLVGSSGTGELFF
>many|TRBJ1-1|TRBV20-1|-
TGCAGCCACGAGCTGCAGGGTGGCACTGAAGCTTTCTTT
CSHELQGGTEAFF
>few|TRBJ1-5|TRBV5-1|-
TGCGCCAGCAGCCCCGACCTTGGGAATCAGCCCCAGCATTTT
CASSPDLGNQPQHF
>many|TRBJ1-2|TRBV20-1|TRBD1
TGCAGTGCTAGACAGGGGGACTATGGCTACACCTTC
CSARQGDYGYTF
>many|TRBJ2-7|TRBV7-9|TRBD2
TGTGCCAGCAGCTCGACTAGCGGGAGAACTCGCGAGCAGTACTTC
CASSSTSGRTREQYF
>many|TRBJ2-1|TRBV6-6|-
TGTGCCAGCAGTCAGGGACTGCCCAATGAGCAGTTCTTC
CASSQGLPNEQFF
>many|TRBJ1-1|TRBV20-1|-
TGCAGTGCTAGAGAACAGTACACTGAAGCTTTCTTT
CSAREQYTEAFF
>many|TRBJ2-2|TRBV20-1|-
TGCAGTGCTAGAGATAGGCGGGGGACAGTCACCGGGGAGCTGTTTTTT
CSARDRRGTVTGELFF
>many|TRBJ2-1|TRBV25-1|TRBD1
TGTGCCAGCAGTGAGCCTGAGGGACAGGGTCTCAATGAGCAGTTCTTC
CASSEPEGQGLNEQFF
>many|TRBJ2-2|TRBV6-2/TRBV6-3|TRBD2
TGTGCCAGCAGTTACTCGTCTAGCGGGAACACCGGGGAGCTGTTTTTT
CASSYSSSGNTGELFF
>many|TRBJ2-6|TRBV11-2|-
TGTGCCAGCAGAAGTGTCTCTGGGGCCAACGTCCTGACTTTC
CASRSVSGANVLTF
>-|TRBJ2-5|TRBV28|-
TGTGCCAGCAGTTTACGCGTCGGGGAGACCCAGTACTTC
CASSLRVGETQYF
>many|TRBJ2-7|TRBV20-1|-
TGCAGTGCTCAGGGGGGGAGCTCCTACGAGCAGTACTTC
CSAQGGSSYEQYF
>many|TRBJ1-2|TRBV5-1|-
TGCGCCAGCAGCTTGGCACAGACAGCTAGGGGCTACACCTTC
CASSLAQTARGYTF
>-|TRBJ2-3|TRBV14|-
TGTGCCAGCAGCCGAAGGGTTGATACGCAGTATTTT
CASSRRVDTQYF
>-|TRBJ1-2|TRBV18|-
TGTGCCAGCTCACCTACACAGGGATTTGACTATGGCTACACCTTC
CASSPTQGFDYGYTF
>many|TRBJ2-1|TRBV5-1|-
TGCGCCAGCAGCTTGGACGGGGCCTACAATGAGCAGTTCTTC
CASSLDGAYNEQFF
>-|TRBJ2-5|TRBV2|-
TGTGCCAGCGTAGATACTGGGGGGAAAGAGACCCAGTACTTC
CASVDTGGKETQYF
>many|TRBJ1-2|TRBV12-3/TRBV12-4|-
TGTGCCAGCTCTAGGGGAGGTTTTAATGGCTACACCTTC
CASSRGGFNGYTF
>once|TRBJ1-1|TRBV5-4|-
TGTGCCAGCAGCTTCATAGGGATGAACACTGAAGCTTTCTTT
CASSFIGMNTEAFF
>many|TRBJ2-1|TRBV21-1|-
TGTGCCAGCAGCAAATTAATCGGACAGGACTCCTACAATGAGCAGTTCTTC
CASSKLIGQDSYNEQFF
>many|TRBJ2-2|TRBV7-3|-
TGTGCCAGCAGCTTAATATCGAACACCGGGGAGCTGTTTTTT
CASSLISNTGELFF
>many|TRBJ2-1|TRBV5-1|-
TGCGCCAGCAGCATACGGCCTTTATGGAGGAATGAGCAGTTCTTC
CASSIRPLWRNEQFF
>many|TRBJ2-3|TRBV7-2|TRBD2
TGTGCCAGCAGCCCTCCTAGCGGGAGAGGAGATACGCAGTATTTT
CASSPPSGRGDTQYF
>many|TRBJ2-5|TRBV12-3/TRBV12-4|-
TGTGCCAGCAGTGGCCAGACCCAGTACTTC
CASSGQTQYF
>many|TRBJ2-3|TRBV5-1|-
TGCGCCAGCAGCTGGGGACGGTCCGGAGGGACAGATACGCAGTATTTT
CASSWGRSGGTDTQYF
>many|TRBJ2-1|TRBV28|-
TGTGCCAGCAGTTTATCCCGGGGGGCCCGTAGCTCCTACAATGAGCAGTTCTTC
CASSLSRGARSSYNEQFF
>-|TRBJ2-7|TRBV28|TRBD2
TGTGCCAGCAGTTTGACTAGCGGGGTAGACTACGAGCAGTACTTC
CASSLTSGVDYEQYF
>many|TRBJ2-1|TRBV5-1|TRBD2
TGCGCCAGCAGCGCCGGACTAGCGGGGGGATCCTACAATGAGCAGTTCTTC
CASSAGLAGGSYNEQFF
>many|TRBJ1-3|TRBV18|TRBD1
TGTGCCAGCTCACCACCCAGGGGGCCCACCCGTGGGAGCACCATATATTTT
CASSPPRGPTRGSTIYF
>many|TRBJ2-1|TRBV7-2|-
TGTGCCAGCAGCTTATCTAGGGGTGTGAATGAGCAGTTCTTC
CASSLSRGVNEQFF
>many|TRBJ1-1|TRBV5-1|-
TGCGCCAGCAGCTTGGATAGGATGAACACTGAAGCTTTCTTT
CASSLDRMNTEAFF
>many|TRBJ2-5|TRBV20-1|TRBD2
TGCAGCTCCTTAAGGGTAGCGGGGGGCCCTGGAGAGACCCAGTACTTC
CSSLRVAGGPGETQYF
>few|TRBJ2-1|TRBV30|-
TGTGCCTGGAGTGGCACCTCCTACAATGAGCAGTTCTTC
CAWSGTSYNEQFF
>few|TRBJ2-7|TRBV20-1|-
TGCAGTGCCCTACGCGCGGGCCGAGGGGAGCAGTACTTC
CSALRAGRGEQYF
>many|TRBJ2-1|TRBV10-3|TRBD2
TGTGCCATCACCGGACTAGCACGCCACTCCTACAATGAGCAGTTCTTC
CAITGLARHSYNEQFF
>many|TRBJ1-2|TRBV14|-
TGTGCCAGCAGCCAACAAGGACAGTGGGGCTATGGCTACACCTTC
CASSQQGQWGYGYTF
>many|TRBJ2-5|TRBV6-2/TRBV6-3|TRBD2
TGTGCCAGCAGTTACTCCCGGACTAGCGGGACCCAAGAGACCCAGTACTTC
CASSYSRTSGTQETQYF
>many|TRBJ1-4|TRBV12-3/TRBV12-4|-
TGTGCCAGCAGACTGAGACCTGAAAAACTGTTTTTT
CASRLRPEKLFF
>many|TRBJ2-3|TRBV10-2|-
TGCGCCAGCAGTCCCCACCAGGGTCTCGATACGCAGTATTTT
CASSPHQGLDTQYF
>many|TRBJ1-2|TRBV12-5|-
TGTGCTAGTGGTTTGGACAGGGCTGGCTATGGCTACACCTTC
CASGLDRAGYGYTF
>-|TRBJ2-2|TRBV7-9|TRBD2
TGTGCCAGCAGCTTAGACCTAGCGGGAGCCGGGGAGCTGTTTTTT
CASSLDLAGAGELFF
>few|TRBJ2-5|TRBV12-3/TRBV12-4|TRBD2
TGTGCCAGCACCCTCCGTCTAGCGGGGGGAGAGACCCAGTACTTC
CASTLRLAGGETQYF
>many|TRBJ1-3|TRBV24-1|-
TGTGCCACCAGTGACCCAGACGGCAACTCTGGAAACACCATATATTTT
CATSDPDGNSGNTIYF
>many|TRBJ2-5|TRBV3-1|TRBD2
TGTGCCAGCAGCGGCTCGACTAGCGCGGGATTGACCCAGTACTTC
CASSGSTSAGLTQYF